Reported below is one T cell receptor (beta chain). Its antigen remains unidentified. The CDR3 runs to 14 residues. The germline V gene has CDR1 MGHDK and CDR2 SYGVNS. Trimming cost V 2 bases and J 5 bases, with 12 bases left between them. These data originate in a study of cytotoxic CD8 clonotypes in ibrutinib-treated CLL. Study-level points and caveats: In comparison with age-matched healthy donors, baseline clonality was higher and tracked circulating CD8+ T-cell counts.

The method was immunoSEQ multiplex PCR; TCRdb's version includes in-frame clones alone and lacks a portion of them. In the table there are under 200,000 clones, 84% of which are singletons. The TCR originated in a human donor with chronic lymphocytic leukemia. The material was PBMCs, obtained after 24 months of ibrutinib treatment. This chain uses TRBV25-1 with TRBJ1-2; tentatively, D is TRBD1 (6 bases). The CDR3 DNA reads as TGTGCCAGCAGTGAAGGTACAGGGAATTATGGCTACACCTTC. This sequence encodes CASSEGTGNYGYTF.